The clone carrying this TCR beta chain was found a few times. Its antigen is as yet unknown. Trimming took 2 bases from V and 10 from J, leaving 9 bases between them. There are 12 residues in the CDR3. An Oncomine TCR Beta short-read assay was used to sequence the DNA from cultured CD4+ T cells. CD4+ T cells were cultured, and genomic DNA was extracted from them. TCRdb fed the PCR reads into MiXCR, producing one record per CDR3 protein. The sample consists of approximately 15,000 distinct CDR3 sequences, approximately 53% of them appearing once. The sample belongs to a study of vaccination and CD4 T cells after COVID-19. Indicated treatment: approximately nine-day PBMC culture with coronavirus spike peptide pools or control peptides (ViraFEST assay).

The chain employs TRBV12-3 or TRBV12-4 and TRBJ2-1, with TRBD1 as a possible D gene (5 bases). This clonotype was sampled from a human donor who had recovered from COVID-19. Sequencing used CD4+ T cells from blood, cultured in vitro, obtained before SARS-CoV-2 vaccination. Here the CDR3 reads CASSLKGAEQFF. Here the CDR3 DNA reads TGTGCCAGCAGTTTAAAAGGGGCGGAGCAGTTCTTC.